These 2 T cell receptor beta chains were all obtained from the same sample, sequenced in a study of patients and donors after allogeneic stem cell transplantation. TCRdb re-called the RT-PCR reads with MiXCR, one entry per CDR3 protein. The table shows 900,000 to 1,000,000 distinct CDR3 sequences, with about a sixth occurring only once. Source material: blood, either unsorted or a sorted T cell fraction (not recorded which). The receptors come from a human donor who was either an allogeneic HSCT recipient or a stem cell or donor lymphocyte infusion donor (not recorded which). It is not recorded whose cells these are; they may come from a transplant donor.

This clonotype showed up just a few times. The V call is TRBV6-1, the J call TRBJ1-5, with 7 bases lining up with TRBD1. From germline, CDR1 is MNHNS and CDR2 SASEGT. V lost 2 bases to trimming and J lost 8 bases; unmatched junction nucleotides: 6. The CDR3 is made up of 14 amino acids. The chain's CDR3 is CASSELGTAKPQHF. The CDR3 bases are TGTGCCAGCAGTGAATTGGGGACAGCTAAGCCCCAGCATTTT.

This clonotype was counted between two and nine times. This rearrangement joins TRBV6-5 to TRBJ1-6; 7 bases are shared with TRBD1. V lost 4 bases to trimming and J lost 0 bases; unmatched junction nucleotides: 9. The CDR3 is made up of 18 amino acids. Germline V gene data show CDR1 as MNHEY and CDR2 as SVGAGI. As DNA, the CDR3 is TGTGCCAGCAGTTCCCGACAGGGTCGGGGCTCCTATAATTCACCCCTCCACTTT. It codes for CASSSRQGRGSYNSPLHF.